This is a list of T cell receptor beta chains from one sample in a study of blood T cell repertoires in COVID-19. This table comes from immunoSEQ multiplex PCR, and its TCRdb copy is limited to in-frame clones, with some not included. The data contain tens of thousands of clones, approximately 86% of them singletons. Sequenced sample: peripheral blood. These receptor sequences come from a man aged 60-69 years with acute or convalescent COVID-19. Both conserved end residues are part of each CDR3. Fields, in order: clone size, J gene, D gene, V gene, CDR3 protein, CDR3 DNA. A D gene is named only where the DNA matches it firmly. Not every row has a clone size; where given, it reads once, few, many or a size class.

-,TRBJ2-3,TRBD2,TRBV28,CASISGRDTTDTQYF,TGTGCCAGCATTAGCGGGAGGGATACCACAGATACGCAGTATTTT
-,TRBJ1-5,TRBD1,TRBV7-9,CASSLELINRGVRNQPQHF,TGTGCCAGCAGCTTAGAGCTCATAAACAGGGGGGTTCGCAATCAGCCCCAGCATTTT
-,TRBJ2-6,-,TRBV19,CASGPGGTGANVLTF,TGTGCCAGTGGCCCGGGGGGCACTGGGGCCAACGTCCTGACTTTC
-,TRBJ2-1,TRBD2,TRBV7-6,CASSLRRASGSSEQFF,TGTGCCAGCAGCTTACGGAGGGCTAGCGGGAGTTCTGAGCAGTTCTTC
-,TRBJ2-1,TRBD2,TRBV2,CASKKTSNNEQFF,TGTGCCAGCAAGAAGACTAGCAACAATGAGCAGTTCTTC
-,TRBJ1-3,-,TRBV6-1,CASSEGGASGNTIYF,TGTGCCAGCAGTGAAGGGGGCGCTTCAGGAAACACCATATATTTT
-,TRBJ2-1,TRBD2,TRBV6-6,CASSPRAGVAGVNEQFF,TGTGCCAGCAGTCCCCGCGCGGGGGTAGCGGGAGTAAATGAGCAGTTCTTC
-,TRBJ1-2,-,TRBV25-1,CASSEMSGGYGYTF,TGTGCCAGCAGTGAGATGTCGGGAGGATATGGCTACACCTTC
-,TRBJ2-5,-,TRBV7-8,CASSVRDGGWETQYF,TGTGCCAGCAGCGTGAGGGACGGAGGGTGGGAGACCCAGTACTTC
-,TRBJ1-1,-,TRBV28,CASSSQDRRVVEAFF,TGTGCCAGCAGCTCTCAGGACAGACGGGTTGTTGAAGCTTTCTTT
few,TRBJ2-1,-,TRBV4-2,CASSQGPHGTPYNEQFF,TGTGCCAGCAGCCAGGGGCCCCACGGGACTCCTTACAATGAGCAGTTCTTC
-,TRBJ2-1,TRBD1,TRBV6-5,CASSYSTGTGDEQFF,TGTGCCAGCAGTTATTCGACCGGGACAGGGGATGAGCAGTTCTTC
-,TRBJ2-1,-,TRBV3-1/TRBV3-2,CASSPQGGVPYNEQFF,TGTGCCAGCAGCCCCCAGGGCGGGGTGCCCTACAATGAGCAGTTCTTC
-,TRBJ1-1,TRBD1,TRBV7-8,CASSATGGSTEAFF,TGTGCCAGCAGCGCGACAGGGGGTAGCACTGAAGCTTTCTTT
-,TRBJ2-5,-,TRBV18,CASSPRVLAAQETQYF,TGTGCCAGCTCACCACGGGTGTTAGCGGCCCAAGAGACCCAGTACTTC
-,TRBJ2-7,TRBD1,TRBV14,CASSRSGQGTFEQYF,TGTGCCAGCAGCCGATCGGGACAGGGAACATTCGAGCAGTACTTC
-,TRBJ1-1,TRBD1,TRBV6-5,CASRRQGPGNTEAFF,TGTGCCAGCAGGCGACAGGGGCCCGGGAACACTGAAGCTTTCTTT
-,TRBJ2-7,TRBD2,TRBV15,CADPRTRCEQYF,TGTGCAGACCCTCGGACTAGATGCGAGCAGTACTTC